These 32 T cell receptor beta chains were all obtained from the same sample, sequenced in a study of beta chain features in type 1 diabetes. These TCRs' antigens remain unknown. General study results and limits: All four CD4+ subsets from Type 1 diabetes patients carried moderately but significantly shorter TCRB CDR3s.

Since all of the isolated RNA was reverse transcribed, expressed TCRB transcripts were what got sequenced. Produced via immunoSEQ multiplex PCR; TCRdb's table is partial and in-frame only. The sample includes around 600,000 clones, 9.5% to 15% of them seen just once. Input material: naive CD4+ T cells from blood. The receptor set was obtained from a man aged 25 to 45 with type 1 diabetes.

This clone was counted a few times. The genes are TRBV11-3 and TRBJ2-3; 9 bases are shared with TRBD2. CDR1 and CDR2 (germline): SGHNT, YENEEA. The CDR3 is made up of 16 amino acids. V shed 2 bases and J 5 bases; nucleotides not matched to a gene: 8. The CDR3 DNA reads TGTGCCAGCAGCTTACGTGGAGCGGGGGGCCTAGATACGCAGTATTTT. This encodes CASSLRGAGGLDTQYF.

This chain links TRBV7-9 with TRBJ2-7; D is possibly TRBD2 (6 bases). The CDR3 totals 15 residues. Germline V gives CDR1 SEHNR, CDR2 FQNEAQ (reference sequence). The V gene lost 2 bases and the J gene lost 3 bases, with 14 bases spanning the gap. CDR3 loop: CASSLTSGGLYEQYF. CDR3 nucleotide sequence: TGTGCCAGCAGCTTAACGTCTGGGGGACTCTACGAGCAGTACTTC.

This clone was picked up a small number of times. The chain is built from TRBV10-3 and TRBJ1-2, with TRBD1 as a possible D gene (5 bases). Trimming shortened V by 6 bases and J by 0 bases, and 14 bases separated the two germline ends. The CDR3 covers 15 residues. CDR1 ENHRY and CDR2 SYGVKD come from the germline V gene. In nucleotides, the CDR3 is TGTGCCATCAGCGTTGGGGACCTAGCTAACTATGGCTACACCTTC. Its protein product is CAISVGDLANYGYTF.

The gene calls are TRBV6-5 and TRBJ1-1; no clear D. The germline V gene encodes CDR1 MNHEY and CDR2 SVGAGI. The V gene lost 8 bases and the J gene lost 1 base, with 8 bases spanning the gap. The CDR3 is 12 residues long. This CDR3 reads CASFRRNTEAFF. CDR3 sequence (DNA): TGTGCCAGCTTCCGGAGGAACACTGAAGCTTTCTTT.

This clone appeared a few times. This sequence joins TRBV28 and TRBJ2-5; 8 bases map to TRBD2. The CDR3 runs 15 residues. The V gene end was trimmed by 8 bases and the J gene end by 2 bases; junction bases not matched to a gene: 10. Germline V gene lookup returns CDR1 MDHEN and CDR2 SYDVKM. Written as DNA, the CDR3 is TGTGCCAGCGGCGGTGGGACTAGATTACAAGAGACCCAGTACTTC. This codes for CASGGGTRLQETQYF. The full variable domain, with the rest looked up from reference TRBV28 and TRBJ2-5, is DVKVTQSSRYLVKRTGEKVFLECVQDMDHENMFWYRQDPGLGLRLIYFSYDVKMKEKGDIPEGYSVSREKKERFSLILESASTNQTSMYLCASGGGTRLQETQYFGPGTRLLVL.

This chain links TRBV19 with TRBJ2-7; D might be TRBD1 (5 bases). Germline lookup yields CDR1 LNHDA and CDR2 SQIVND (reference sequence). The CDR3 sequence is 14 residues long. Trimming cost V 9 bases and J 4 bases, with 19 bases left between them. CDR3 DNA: TGTGCCAGCTCCTCCCAGGGTTTTGGATACGAGCAGTACTTC. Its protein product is CASSSQGFGYEQYF.

CDR3 amino acids: CASSLGQYTEAFF. CDR3 coding DNA: TGTGCCAGCAGCTTGGGACAGTACACTGAAGCTTTCTTT. This rearrangement joins TRBV11-2 to TRBJ1-1; 7 bases agree with TRBD1. J lost 3 bases, V lost 3 bases, and 1 base had no gene match. The CDR3 has 13 residues. Germline V gene lookup returns CDR1 SGHAT and CDR2 FQNNGV.

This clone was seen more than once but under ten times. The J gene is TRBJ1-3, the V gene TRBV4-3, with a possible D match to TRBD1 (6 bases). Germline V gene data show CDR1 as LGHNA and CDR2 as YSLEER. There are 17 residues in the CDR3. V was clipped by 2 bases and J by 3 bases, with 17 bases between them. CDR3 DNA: TGCGCCAGCAGCCAATATTCAGGGGAGTTACGTGGAAACACCATATATTTT. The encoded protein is CASSQYSGELRGNTIYF.

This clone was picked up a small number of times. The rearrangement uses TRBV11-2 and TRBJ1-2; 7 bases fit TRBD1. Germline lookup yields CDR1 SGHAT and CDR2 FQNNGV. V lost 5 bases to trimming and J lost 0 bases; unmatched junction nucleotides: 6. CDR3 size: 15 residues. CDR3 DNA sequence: TGTGCCAGCAGCCCTATGGGACAGCCTAACTATGGCTACACCTTC. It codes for CASSPMGQPNYGYTF.

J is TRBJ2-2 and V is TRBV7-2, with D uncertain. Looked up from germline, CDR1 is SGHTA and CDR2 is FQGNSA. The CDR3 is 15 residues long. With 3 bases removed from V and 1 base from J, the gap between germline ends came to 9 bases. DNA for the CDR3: TGTGCCAGCAGCTTTTTCCTCAGGAACACCGGGGAGCTGTTTTTT. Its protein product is CASSFFLRNTGELFF.

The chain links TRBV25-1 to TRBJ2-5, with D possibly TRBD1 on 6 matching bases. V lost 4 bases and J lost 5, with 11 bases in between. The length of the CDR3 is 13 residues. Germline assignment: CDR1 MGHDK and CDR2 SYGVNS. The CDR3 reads CASSVQGGETQYF. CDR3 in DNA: TGTGCCAGCAGTGTACAGGGTGGGGAGACCCAGTACTTC.

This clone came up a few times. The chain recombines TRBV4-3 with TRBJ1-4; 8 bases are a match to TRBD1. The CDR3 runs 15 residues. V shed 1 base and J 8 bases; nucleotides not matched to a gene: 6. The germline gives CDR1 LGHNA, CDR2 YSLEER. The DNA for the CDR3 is TGCGCCAGCAGCCAAGTGGGACAGGCCGCGGAAAAACTGTTTTTT. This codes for CASSQVGQAAEKLFF.

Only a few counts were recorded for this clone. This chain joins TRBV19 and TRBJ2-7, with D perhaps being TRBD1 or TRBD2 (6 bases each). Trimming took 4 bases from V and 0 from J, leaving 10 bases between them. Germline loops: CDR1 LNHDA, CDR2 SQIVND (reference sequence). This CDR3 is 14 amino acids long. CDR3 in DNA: TGTGCCAGTAGTACACAGGGAGGCTCCTACGAGCAGTACTTC. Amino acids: CASSTQGGSYEQYF.

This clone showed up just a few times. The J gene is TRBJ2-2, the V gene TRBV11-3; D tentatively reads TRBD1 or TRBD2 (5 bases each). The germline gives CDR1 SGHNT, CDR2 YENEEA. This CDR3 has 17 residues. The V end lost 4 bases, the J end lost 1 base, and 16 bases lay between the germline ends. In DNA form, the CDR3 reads TGTGCCAGCAGCTGGAACGGAGGACAAAGGAACACCGGGGAGCTGTTTTTT. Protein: CASSWNGGQRNTGELFF.

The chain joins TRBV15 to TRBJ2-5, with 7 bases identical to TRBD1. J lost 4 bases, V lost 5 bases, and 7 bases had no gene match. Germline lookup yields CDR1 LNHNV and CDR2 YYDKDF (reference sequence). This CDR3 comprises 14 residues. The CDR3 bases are TGTGCCACCAGCGGCTCTCAGGGGGTAGAGACCCAGTACTTC. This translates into CATSGSQGVETQYF. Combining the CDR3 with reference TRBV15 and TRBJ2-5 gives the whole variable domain DAMVIQNPRYQVTQFGKPVTLSCSQTLNHNVMYWYQQKSSQAPKLLFHYYDKDFNNEADTPDNFQSRRPNTSFCFLDIRSPGLGDTAMYLCATSGSQGVETQYFGPGTRLLVL.

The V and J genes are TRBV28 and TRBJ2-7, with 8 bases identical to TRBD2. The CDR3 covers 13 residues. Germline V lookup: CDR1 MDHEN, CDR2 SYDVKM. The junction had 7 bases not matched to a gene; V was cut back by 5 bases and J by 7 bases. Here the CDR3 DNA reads TGTGCCAGCAGTCCCTCGGCGGGGGGTGAGCAGTACTTC. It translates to CASSPSAGGEQYF.

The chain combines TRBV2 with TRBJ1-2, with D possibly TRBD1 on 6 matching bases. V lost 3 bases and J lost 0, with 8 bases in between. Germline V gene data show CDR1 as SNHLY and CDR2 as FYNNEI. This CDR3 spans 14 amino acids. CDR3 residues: CASSEDRTNYGYTF. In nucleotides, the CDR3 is TGTGCCAGCAGTGAGGACAGAACTAACTATGGCTACACCTTC.

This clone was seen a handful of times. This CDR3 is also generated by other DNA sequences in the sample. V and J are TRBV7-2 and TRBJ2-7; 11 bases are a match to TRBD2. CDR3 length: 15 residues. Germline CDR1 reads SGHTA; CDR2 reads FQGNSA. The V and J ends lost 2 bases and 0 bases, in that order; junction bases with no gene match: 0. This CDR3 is CASSLTSGGSYEQYF. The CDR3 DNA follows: TGTGCCAGCAGCTTAACTAGCGGGGGCTCCTACGAGCAGTACTTC.

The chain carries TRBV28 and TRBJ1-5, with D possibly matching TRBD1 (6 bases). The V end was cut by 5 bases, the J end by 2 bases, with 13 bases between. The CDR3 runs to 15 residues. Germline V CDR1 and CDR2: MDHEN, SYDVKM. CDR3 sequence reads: CASSGGASGNQPQHF. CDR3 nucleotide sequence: TGTGCCAGCAGTGGGGGGGCCAGCGGCAATCAGCCCCAGCATTTT.

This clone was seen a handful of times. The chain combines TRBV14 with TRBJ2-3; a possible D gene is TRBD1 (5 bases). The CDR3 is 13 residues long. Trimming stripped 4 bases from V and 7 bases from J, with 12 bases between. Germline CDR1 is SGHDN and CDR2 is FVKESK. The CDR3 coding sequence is TGTGCCAGCAGCCCTCGACAGTCTTATACGCAGTATTTT. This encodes CASSPRQSYTQYF.

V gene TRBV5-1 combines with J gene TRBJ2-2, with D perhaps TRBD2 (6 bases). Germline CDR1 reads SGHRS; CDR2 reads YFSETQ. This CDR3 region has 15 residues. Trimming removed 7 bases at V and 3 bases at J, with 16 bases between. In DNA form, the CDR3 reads TGCGCCAGCTCCCCCCAGCGGGTGGACACCGGGGAGCTGTTTTTT. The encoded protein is CASSPQRVDTGELFF. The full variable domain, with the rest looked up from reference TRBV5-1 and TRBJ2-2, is KAGVTQTPRYLIKTRGQQVTLSCSPISGHRSVSWYQQTPGQGLQFLFEYFSETQRNKGNFPGRFSGRQFSNSRSEMNVSTLELGDSALYLCASSPQRVDTGELFFGEGSRLTVL.

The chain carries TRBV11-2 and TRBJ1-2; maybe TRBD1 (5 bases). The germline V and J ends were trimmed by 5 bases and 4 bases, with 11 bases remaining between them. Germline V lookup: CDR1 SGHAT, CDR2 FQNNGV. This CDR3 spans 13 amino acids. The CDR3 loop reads CASSPGGSYGYTF. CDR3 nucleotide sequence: TGTGCCAGCAGCCCCGGGGGGAGCTATGGCTACACCTTC.

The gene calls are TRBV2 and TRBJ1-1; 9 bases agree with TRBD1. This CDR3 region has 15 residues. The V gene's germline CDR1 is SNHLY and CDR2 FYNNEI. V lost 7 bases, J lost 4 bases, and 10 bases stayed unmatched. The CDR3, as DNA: TGTGCCAGCACCGGGACAGGGAAAGGGGTCACTGAAGCTTTCTTT. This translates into CASTGTGKGVTEAFF. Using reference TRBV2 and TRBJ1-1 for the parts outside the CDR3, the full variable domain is EPEVTQTPSHQVTQMGQEVILRCVPISNHLYFYWYRQILGQKVEFLVSFYNNEISEKSEIFDDQFSVERPDGSNFTLKIRSTKLEDSAMYFCASTGTGKGVTEAFFGQGTRLTVV.

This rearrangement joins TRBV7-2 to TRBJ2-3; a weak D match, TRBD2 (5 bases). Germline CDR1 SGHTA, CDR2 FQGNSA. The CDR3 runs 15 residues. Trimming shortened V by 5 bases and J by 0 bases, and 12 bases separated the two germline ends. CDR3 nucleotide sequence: TGTGCCAGCAGCCGAGGACTGGAGAGCACAGATACGCAGTATTTT. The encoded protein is CASSRGLESTDTQYF.

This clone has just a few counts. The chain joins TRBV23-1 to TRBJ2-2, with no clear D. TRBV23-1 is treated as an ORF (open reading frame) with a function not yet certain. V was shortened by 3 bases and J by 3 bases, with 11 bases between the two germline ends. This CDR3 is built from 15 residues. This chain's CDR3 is CASSHLGPYTGELFF. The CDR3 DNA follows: TGCGCCAGCAGTCATCTTGGTCCATACACCGGGGAGCTGTTTTTT.

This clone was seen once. The CDR3 here is CASSGGQGHYEQYF. The CDR3, as DNA: TGTGCCAGCAGTGGAGGACAGGGACACTACGAGCAGTACTTC. The chain joins TRBV2 to TRBJ2-7; 8 bases agree with TRBD1. Germline V gene sequence: CDR1 SNHLY, CDR2 FYNNEI. Unmatched junction bases numbered 5, after V lost 4 bases and J lost 3 bases. The CDR3 contains 14 residues.

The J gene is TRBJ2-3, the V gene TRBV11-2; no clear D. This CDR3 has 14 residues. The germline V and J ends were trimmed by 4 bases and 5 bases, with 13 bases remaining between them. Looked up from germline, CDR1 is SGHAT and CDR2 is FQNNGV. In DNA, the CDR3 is TGTGCCAGCAGCTCGAATACGCGCGGAGATACGCAGTATTTT. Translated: CASSSNTRGDTQYF. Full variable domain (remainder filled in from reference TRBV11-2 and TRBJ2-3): EAGVAQSPRYKIIEKRQSVAFWCNPISGHATLYWYQQILGQGPKLLIQFQNNGVVDDSQLPKDRFSAERLKGVDSTLKIQPAKLEDSAVYLCASSSNTRGDTQYFGPGTRLTVL.

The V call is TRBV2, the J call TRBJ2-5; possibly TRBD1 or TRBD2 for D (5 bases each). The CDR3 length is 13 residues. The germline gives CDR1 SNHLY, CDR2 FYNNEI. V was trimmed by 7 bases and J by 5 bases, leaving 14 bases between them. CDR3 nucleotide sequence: TGTGCCAGCACACCGGGACGGGCGGAGACCCAGTACTTC. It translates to CASTPGRAETQYF.

The CDR3 here is CASSSSNLSIIQGTLYEQYF. DNA for the CDR3: TGCGCCAGCAGCTCCTCTAACCTGTCAATAATACAGGGAACATTGTACGAGCAGTACTTC. This chain joins TRBV5-1 and TRBJ2-7, with TRBD1 as a possible D gene (6 bases). With 3 bases removed from V and 4 bases from J, the gap between germline ends came to 32 bases. The CDR3 runs 20 residues. Germline assignment: CDR1 SGHRS and CDR2 YFSETQ.

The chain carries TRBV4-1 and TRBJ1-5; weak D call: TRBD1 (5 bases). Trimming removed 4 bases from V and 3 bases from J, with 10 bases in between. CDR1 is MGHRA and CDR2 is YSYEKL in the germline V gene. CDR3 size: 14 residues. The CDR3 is CASSPGRDNQPQHF. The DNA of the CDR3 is TGCGCCAGCAGCCCGGGACGGGACAATCAGCCCCAGCATTTT.

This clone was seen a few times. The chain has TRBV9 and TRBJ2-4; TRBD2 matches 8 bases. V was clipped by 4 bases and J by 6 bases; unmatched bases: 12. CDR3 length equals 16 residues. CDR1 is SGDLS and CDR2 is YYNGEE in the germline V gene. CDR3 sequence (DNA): TGTGCCAGCAGCCGACAAGCGGGGGCCAGTGGAAACATTCAGTACTTC. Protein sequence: CASSRQAGASGNIQYF.

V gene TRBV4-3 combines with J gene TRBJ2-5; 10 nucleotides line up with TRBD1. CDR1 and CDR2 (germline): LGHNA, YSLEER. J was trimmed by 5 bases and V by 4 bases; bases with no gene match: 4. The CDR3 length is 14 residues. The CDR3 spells CASSRGQGGETQYF. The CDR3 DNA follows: TGCGCCAGCAGCCGAGGACAGGGGGGTGAGACCCAGTACTTC.